The 5 T cell receptor beta chains given below trace back to one sample, sequenced in a study of T-cell memory formation after mild COVID-19. From the 5' RACE reads, TCRdb called clonotypes with MiXCR, one entry per CDR3 protein. The sample lists about 470,000 distinct CDR3 sequences, around 27% occurring once. Sequenced: PBMCs or a T cell subset sorted from them (not recorded which). These receptors all come from an adult woman who had mild COVID-19 (a few samples of this study predate the infection). Cell type and time point are not known.

The chain couples TRBV15 to TRBJ2-3; 7 bases agree with TRBD1. Germline V gene sequence: CDR1 LNHNV, CDR2 YYDKDF (reference sequence). The J segment lost 14 bases and the V segment lost 5 bases, leaving 10 bases of the junction unmatched. This CDR3 is built from 12 residues. The CDR3 nucleotides are TGTGCCACCAGCCCTAGACAGGGCCCGGGGTATTTT. Translated: CATSPRQGPGYF.

The V and J genes are TRBV7-8 and TRBJ1-5; the D gene is possibly TRBD1 (5 bases). The CDR3 is made up of 16 amino acids. The V and J ends lost 1 base and 0 bases respectively, with 10 bases between them. The germline gives CDR1 SGHVS, CDR2 FQNEAQ. CDR3 sequence reads: CASSLVGGYSNQPQHF. CDR3 DNA sequence: TGTGCCAGCAGCTTAGTGGGGGGATATAGCAATCAGCCCCAGCATTTT.

This clonotype has only a few counts. The genes are TRBV3-1 and TRBJ1-3; D not certain. The V and J ends lost 7 bases and 3 bases respectively, with 16 bases between them. Germline V lookup: CDR1 LGHDT, CDR2 YNNKEL (reference sequence). The CDR3 contains 15 residues. This chain's CDR3 is CASTTALVGGNTIYF. For the CDR3, the DNA is TGTGCCAGCACCACGGCGTTGGTAGGTGGAAACACCATATATTTT.

The chain joins TRBV29-1 to TRBJ1-1; 10 bases match TRBD1. The CDR3 spans 13 residues. V shed 5 bases and J 3 bases; nucleotides not matched to a gene: 3. The germline gives CDR1 SQVTM, CDR2 ANQGSEA. CDR3 sequence (DNA): TGCAGCGTTCCCGGGACAGGGGACACTGAAGCTTTCTTT. It yields the protein CSVPGTGDTEAFF.

In this sample, this clonotype turned up a few times. The rearrangement joins TRBV6-2 or TRBV6-3 to TRBJ2-5; TRBD1 or TRBD2 may be the D gene (5 bases each). CDR3 length equals 14 residues. With 5 bases removed from V and 4 bases from J, the gap between germline ends came to 14 bases. Per germline, CDR1 MNHEY and CDR2 SVGEGT. This CDR3 reads CASSPGPTGETQYF. The CDR3 nucleotides are TGTGCCAGCAGTCCGGGACCTACAGGAGAGACCCAGTACTTC.